The source of this T cell receptor (beta chain) is a study of identical twins. Only healthy Caucasians were enrolled as donors. A universal primer binding site was introduced by template switching. The final cDNA contained unique molecular identifiers. Using its own MiXCR run on the 5' RACE reads, TCRdb lists one record per CDR3 protein. The sample holds 450,000 or so distinct CDR3 sequences, around 14% seen once. With regard to this clonotype: Its matching antigen is unknown.

V was shortened by 4 bases and J by 2 bases, with 10 bases between the two germline ends. The CDR3 extends over 14 amino acids. Germline CDR1 and CDR2: LGHDT and YNNKEL (reference sequence). Findings and caveats of the study: Instead of following the same donors, the conclusions were based on cross-sectional statistical analysis. Carriage of fewer insertions was seen in abundant cord blood beta clonotypes, whereas memory repertoires showed none.

These data were also reused for a study on yellow fever vaccine responses in identical twins.

The J gene is TRBJ2-3, the V gene TRBV3-1; possibly TRBD2 for D (7 bases). The sequence was obtained from a woman aged 18-29 years in good health. Sequencing input: CD4+ T cells sorted from blood. The CDR3 nucleotides are TGTGCCAGCAGCCCGGCGGGGGCCACAGATACGCAGTATTTT. Protein product: CASSPAGATDTQYF.